The rows below give T cell receptor beta chains drawn from one sample of a study of OX40 agonist ivuxolimab in advanced cancers. Generated by immunoSEQ multiplex PCR, the TCRdb table keeps only in-frame clones and is missing some. The sample records around 60,000 clones, nearly 95% being singletons. This material consisted of CD4+ or CD8+ T cells sorted from blood, taken in a trial of the OX40 agonist ivuxolimab. The receptor set was obtained from an adult with an advanced solid tumor such as melanoma, head and neck, liver or kidney cancer. Both conserved end residues are part of each CDR3. The D gene is left open where the match is weak. Only some rows state a clone size, as once, few, many or a class for expanded clones.

v_gene,j_gene,d_gene,abundance,CDR3aa,CDR3nt
TRBV27,TRBJ2-7,.,.,CASSLFPGSPYEQYF,TGTGCCAGCAGTTTATTTCCAGGGTCCCCCTACGAGCAGTACTTC
TRBV7-9,TRBJ2-2,.,.,CATSTGELFF,TGTGCCACCTCCACCGGGGAGCTGTTTTTT
TRBV4-3,TRBJ2-7,.,.,CASSQAPGLNYEQYF,TGCGCCAGCAGCCAAGCACCAGGGCTGAACTACGAGCAGTACTTC
TRBV2,TRBJ2-5,TRBD1,.,CATDREIGETQYF,TGTGCCACGGACAGGGAGATTGGGGAGACCCAGTACTTC
TRBV9,TRBJ1-4,.,.,CASSVREKLFF,TGTGCCAGCAGCGTACGTGAAAAACTGTTTTTT
TRBV11-3,TRBJ2-1,.,.,CASSLDHWRPSYNEQFF,TGTGCCAGCAGCTTAGATCACTGGAGGCCTTCCTACAATGAGCAGTTCTTC
TRBV13,TRBJ2-7,.,.,CASSQTSEQYF,TGTGCCAGCAGCCAGACAAGCGAGCAGTACTTC
TRBV4-1,TRBJ2-7,.,.,CASSQGPGSSYEQYF,TGCGCCAGCAGCCAAGGCCCAGGGAGCTCCTACGAGCAGTACTTC
TRBV19,TRBJ2-7,.,.,CASSPGDNYEQYF,TGTGCCAGTAGTCCCGGTGATAACTACGAGCAGTACTTC
TRBV19,TRBJ2-7,TRBD2,.,CASSLWEGYEQYF,TGTGCCAGTAGTCTGTGGGAGGGGTACGAGCAGTACTTC
TRBV2,TRBJ2-7,.,.,CASSLTPTYEQYF,TGTGCCAGCAGCCTGACCCCGACCTACGAGCAGTACTTC
TRBV27,TRBJ2-7,.,.,CASSLHPYEQYF,TGTGCCAGCAGTCTGCACCCTTACGAGCAGTACTTC
TRBV29-1,TRBJ1-1,.,.,CSGGEWDTEAFF,TGCAGCGGAGGAGAATGGGACACTGAAGCTTTCTTT
TRBV29-1,TRBJ2-3,.,.,CSLATGVHTDTQYF,TGCAGCCTTGCGACTGGCGTTCATACAGATACGCAGTATTTT
TRBV27,TRBJ2-7,.,.,CASSLRGRYYEQYF,TGTGCCAGCAGTTTAAGGGGCAGATACTACGAGCAGTACTTC
TRBV10-1,TRBJ1-1,.,many,CASSARQGTEAFF,TGCGCCAGCAGCGCACGGCAGGGAACTGAAGCTTTCTTT
TRBV6-6,TRBJ2-5,.,.,CASSRGLLETQYF,TGTGCCAGCAGTAGGGGTCTTCTAGAGACCCAGTACTTC
TRBV11-2,TRBJ2-7,.,.,CASSPPGPVYEQYF,TGTGCCAGCAGCCCACCGGGACCCGTCTACGAGCAGTACTTC
TRBV30,TRBJ1-1,.,.,CAWSPGVIPFF,TGTGCCTGGAGTCCGGGAGTGATACCTTTCTTT
TRBV19,TRBJ2-1,.,.,CASTGIPPYNEQFF,TGTGCCAGTACAGGGATTCCTCCTTACAATGAGCAGTTCTTC
TRBV15,TRBJ1-4,.,.,CATSSRGSNEKLFF,TGTGCCACCAGCAGTCGGGGTTCTAATGAAAAACTGTTTTTT
TRBV6-5,TRBJ2-1,.,.,CASSGIGGNEQFF,TGTGCCAGCAGCGGTATAGGGGGGAATGAGCAGTTCTTC
TRBV5-4,TRBJ2-1,TRBD2,.,CASSLYGGRGNEQFF,TGTGCCAGCAGCTTGTACGGCGGGAGAGGCAATGAGCAGTTCTTC
TRBV27,TRBJ2-1,.,.,CASSFPGGGEQFF,TGTGCCAGCAGTTTCCCAGGGGGGGGTGAGCAGTTCTTC
TRBV5-4,TRBJ2-7,.,.,CASSLRGNYEQYF,TGTGCCAGCAGCCTCCGGGGGAACTACGAGCAGTACTTC
TRBV27,TRBJ2-7,TRBD1,.,CASSSGRGLNEQYF,TGTGCCAGCAGTTCTGGCAGGGGGCTCAACGAGCAGTACTTC
TRBV10-3,TRBJ2-7,.,.,CAISESRQVSSYEQYF,TGTGCCATCAGTGAGTCGAGGCAGGTGAGCTCCTACGAGCAGTACTTC
TRBV4-1,TRBJ1-3,.,.,CASSQDPKGPASSGNTIYF,TGCGCCAGCAGCCAAGATCCCAAGGGGCCAGCCAGCTCTGGAAACACCATATATTTT
TRBV7-9,TRBJ2-2,.,.,CASSLGWGLDDTGELFF,TGTGCCAGCAGCTTAGGCTGGGGGCTTGATGACACCGGGGAGCTGTTTTTT
TRBV15,TRBJ2-5,.,.,CATSSRAETQYF,TGTGCCACCAGCAGCAGGGCGGAGACCCAGTACTTC
TRBV5-1,TRBJ2-7,TRBD2,.,CASSLAGDDEQYF,TGCGCCAGCAGCCTAGCGGGAGATGACGAGCAGTACTTC
TRBV5-4,TRBJ2-1,TRBD2,.,CASSHGLAPNEQFF,TGTGCCAGCAGCCATGGACTAGCGCCAAATGAGCAGTTCTTC
TRBV7-3,TRBJ2-2,.,once,CASSSNTGELFF,TGTGCCAGCAGTTCTAACACCGGGGAGCTGTTTTTT
TRBV27,TRBJ2-3,.,.,CASRTLGEGTDTQYF,TGTGCCAGCAGAACCCTCGGGGAGGGCACAGATACGCAGTATTTT
TRBV7-6,TRBJ1-5,.,.,CASSLGHRAAGNQPQHF,TGTGCCAGCAGCCTAGGTCATCGGGCAGCCGGGAATCAGCCCCAGCATTTT
TRBV4-3,TRBJ1-4,.,.,CASSPVTKGATNEKLFF,TGCGCCAGCAGCCCCGTAACCAAGGGTGCAACTAATGAAAAACTGTTTTTT
TRBV13,TRBJ1-1,.,.,CASRPGQYNTEAFF,TGTGCCAGCAGACCAGGACAGTATAACACTGAAGCTTTCTTT
TRBV14,TRBJ1-6,.,.,CASSQDEQRMSPLHF,TGTGCCAGCAGCCAAGATGAACAGCGAATGTCACCCCTCCACTTT
TRBV4-2,TRBJ2-7,.,few,CASSHPGDTEQYF,TGTGCCAGCAGCCACCCCGGTGACACCGAGCAGTACTTC
TRBV19,TRBJ2-2,TRBD1,once,CASSAVQGAGELFF,TGTGCCAGTAGTGCTGTACAGGGGGCCGGGGAGCTGTTTTTT
TRBV19,TRBJ2-1,.,.,CASTMGLARYNEQFF,TGTGCCAGTACCATGGGGCTAGCTCGCTACAATGAGCAGTTCTTC
TRBV27,TRBJ2-1,TRBD1,.,CASSWGTMGQWEQFF,TGTGCCAGCAGCTGGGGGACAATGGGACAGTGGGAGCAGTTCTTC
TRBV19,TRBJ1-5,.,.,CASATPGYSNQPQHF,TGTGCCAGTGCCACTCCCGGGTATAGCAATCAGCCCCAGCATTTT
TRBV9,TRBJ2-1,TRBD2,.,CASSVALAGYDEQFF,TGTGCCAGCAGCGTAGCGCTAGCGGGATACGATGAGCAGTTCTTC